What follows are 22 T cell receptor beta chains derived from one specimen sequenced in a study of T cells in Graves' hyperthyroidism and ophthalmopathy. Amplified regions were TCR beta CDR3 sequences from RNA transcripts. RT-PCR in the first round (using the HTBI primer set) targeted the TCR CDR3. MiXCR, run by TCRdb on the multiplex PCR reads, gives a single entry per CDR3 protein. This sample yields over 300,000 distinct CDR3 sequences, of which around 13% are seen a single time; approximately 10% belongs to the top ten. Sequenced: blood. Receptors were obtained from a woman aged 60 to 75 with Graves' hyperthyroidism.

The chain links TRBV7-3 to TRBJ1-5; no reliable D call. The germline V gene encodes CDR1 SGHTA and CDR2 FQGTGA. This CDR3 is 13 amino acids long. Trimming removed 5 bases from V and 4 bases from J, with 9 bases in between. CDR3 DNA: TGTGCCAGCAGCACCCGGGAGAATCAGCCCCAGCATTTT. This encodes CASSTRENQPQHF.

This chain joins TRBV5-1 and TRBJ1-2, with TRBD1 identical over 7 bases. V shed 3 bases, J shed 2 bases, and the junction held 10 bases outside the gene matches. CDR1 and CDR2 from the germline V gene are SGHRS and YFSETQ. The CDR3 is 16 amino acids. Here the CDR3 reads CASSSRTGAKNYGYTF. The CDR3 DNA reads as TGCGCCAGCAGCTCCCGGACAGGAGCCAAGAACTATGGCTACACCTTC.

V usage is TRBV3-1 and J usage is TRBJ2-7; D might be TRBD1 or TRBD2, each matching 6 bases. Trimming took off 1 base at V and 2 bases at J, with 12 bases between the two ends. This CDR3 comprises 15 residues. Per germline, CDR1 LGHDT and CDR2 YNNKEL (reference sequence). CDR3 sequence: CASSQGTGGAYEQYF. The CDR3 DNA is TGTGCCAGCAGCCAAGGAACCGGGGGCGCCTACGAGCAGTACTTC.

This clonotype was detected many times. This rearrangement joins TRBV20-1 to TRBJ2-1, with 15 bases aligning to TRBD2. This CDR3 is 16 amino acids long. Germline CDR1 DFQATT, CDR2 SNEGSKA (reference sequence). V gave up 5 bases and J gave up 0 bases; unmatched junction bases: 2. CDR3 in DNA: TGCAGTGCTGGACTAGCGGGAGGGAGCTCCTACAATGAGCAGTTCTTC. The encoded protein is CSAGLAGGSSYNEQFF.

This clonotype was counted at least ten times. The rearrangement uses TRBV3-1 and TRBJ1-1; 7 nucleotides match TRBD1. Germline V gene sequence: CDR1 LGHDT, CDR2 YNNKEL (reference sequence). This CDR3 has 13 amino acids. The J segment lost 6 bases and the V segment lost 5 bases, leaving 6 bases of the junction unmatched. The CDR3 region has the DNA TGTGCCAGCAGCTTTCAGGGGGGGTCTGAAGCTTTCTTT. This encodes CASSFQGGSEAFF.

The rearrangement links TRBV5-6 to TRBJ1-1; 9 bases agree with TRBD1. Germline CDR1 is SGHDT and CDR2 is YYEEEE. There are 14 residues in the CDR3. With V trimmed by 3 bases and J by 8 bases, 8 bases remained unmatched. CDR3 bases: TGTGCCAGCAGCTCGACAGGGGGGCTGAGGGAAGCTTTCTTT. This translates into CASSSTGGLREAFF.

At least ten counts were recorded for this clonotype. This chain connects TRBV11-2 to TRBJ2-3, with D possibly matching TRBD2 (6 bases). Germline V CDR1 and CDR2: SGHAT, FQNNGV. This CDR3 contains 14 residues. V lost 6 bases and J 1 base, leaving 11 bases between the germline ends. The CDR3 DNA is TGTGCCAGCAGACGAGGGACTGGCACAGATACGCAGTATTTT. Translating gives CASRRGTGTDTQYF. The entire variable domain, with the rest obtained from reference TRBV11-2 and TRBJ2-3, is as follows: EAGVAQSPRYKIIEKRQSVAFWCNPISGHATLYWYQQILGQGPKLLIQFQNNGVVDDSQLPKDRFSAERLKGVDSTLKIQPAKLEDSAVYLCASRRGTGTDTQYFGPGTRLTVL.

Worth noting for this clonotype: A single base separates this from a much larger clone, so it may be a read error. The CDR3 nucleotides are TGTGCCAACAAACTCGGGACTTCCAATCAGCCCCAGCATTTT. Protein: CANKLGTSNQPQHF. This chain uses TRBV12-3 or TRBV12-4 with TRBJ1-5; the D gene is possibly TRBD1 (5 bases). CDR3 size: 14 residues. V lost 10 bases and J 3 bases, leaving 16 bases between the germline ends.

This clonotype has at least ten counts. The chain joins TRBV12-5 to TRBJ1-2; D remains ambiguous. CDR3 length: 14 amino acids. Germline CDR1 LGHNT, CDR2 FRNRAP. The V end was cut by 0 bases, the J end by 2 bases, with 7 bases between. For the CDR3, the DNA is TGTGCTAGTGGTTTGGTAGCTGTAAACTATGGCTACACCTTC. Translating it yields CASGLVAVNYGYTF.

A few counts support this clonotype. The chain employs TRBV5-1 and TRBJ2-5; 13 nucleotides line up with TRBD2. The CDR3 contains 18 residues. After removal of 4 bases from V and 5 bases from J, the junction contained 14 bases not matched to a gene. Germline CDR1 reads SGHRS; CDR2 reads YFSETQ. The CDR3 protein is CASSVTFLGLAGLETQYF. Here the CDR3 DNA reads TGCGCCAGCAGCGTTACCTTCCTGGGACTAGCGGGATTGGAGACCCAGTACTTC.

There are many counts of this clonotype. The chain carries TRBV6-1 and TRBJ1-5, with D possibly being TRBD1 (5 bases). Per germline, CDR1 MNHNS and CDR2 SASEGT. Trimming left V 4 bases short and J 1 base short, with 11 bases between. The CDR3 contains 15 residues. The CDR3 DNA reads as TGTGCCAGCAGTGTCCTAGGGGACAGCAATCAGCCCCAGCATTTT. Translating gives CASSVLGDSNQPQHF.

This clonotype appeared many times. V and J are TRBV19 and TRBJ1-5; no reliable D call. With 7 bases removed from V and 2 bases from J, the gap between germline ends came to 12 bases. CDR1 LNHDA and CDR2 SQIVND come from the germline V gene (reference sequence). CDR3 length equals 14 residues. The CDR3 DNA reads TGTGCCAGTAAGAGGCGGGAGCGCAATCAGCCCCAGCATTTT. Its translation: CASKRRERNQPQHF.

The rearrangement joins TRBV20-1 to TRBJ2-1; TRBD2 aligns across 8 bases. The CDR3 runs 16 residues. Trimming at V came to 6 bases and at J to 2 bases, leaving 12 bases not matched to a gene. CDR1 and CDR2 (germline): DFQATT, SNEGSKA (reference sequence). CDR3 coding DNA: TGCAGTGCCAATCCGGAGACTAGCGCAACCTACAATGAGCAGTTCTTC. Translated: CSANPETSATYNEQFF.

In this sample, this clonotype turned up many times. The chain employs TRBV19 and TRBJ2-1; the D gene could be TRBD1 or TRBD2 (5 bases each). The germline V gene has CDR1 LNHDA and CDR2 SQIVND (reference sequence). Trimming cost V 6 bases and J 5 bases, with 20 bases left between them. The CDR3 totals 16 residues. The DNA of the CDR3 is TGTGCCAGTAGGGATAATACTAGGGGCCGTCACAATGAGCAGTTCTTC. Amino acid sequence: CASRDNTRGRHNEQFF.

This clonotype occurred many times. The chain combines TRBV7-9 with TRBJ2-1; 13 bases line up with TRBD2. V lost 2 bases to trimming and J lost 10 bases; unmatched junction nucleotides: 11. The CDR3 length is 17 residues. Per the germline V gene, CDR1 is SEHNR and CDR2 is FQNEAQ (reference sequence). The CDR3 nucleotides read TGTGCCAGCAGCTTACTCCGGACTAGCGGGGGTCCCGGGGAGCAGTTCTTC. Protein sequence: CASSLLRTSGGPGEQFF.

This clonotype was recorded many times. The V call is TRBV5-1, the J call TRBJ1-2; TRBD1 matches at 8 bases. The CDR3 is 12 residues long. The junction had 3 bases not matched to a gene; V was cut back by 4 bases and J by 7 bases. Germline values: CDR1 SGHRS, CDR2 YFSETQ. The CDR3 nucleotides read TGCGCCAGCAGCGGACAGGGTACTGGCTACACCTTC. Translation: CASSGQGTGYTF.

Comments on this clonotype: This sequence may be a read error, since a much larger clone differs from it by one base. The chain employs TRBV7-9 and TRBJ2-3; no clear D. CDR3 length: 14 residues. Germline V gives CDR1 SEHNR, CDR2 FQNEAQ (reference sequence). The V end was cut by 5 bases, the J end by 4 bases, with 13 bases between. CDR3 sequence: CASSRFLGPDTQYF. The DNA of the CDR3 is TGTGCCAGCAGCCGGTTTTTGGGCCCAGATACGCAGTATTTT.

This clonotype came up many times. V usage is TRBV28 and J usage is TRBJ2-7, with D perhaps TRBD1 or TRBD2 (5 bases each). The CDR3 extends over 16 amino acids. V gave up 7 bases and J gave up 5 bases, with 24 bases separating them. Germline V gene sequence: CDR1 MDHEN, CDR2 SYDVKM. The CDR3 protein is CASIRGGTPSRDEQYF. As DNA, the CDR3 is TGTGCCAGCATCCGGGGTGGGACCCCCTCCCGGGACGAGCAGTACTTC. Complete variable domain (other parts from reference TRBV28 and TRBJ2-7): DVKVTQSSRYLVKRTGEKVFLECVQDMDHENMFWYRQDPGLGLRLIYFSYDVKMKEKGDIPEGYSVSREKKERFSLILESASTNQTSMYLCASIRGGTPSRDEQYFGPGTRLTVT.

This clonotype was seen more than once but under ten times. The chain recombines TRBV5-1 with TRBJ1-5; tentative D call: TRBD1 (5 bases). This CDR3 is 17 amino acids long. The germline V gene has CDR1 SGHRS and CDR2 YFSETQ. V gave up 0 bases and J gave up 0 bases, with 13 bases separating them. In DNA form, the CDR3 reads TGCGCCAGCAGCTTGGTGGCAAGGGGTACTAGCAATCAGCCCCAGCATTTT. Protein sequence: CASSLVARGTSNQPQHF.

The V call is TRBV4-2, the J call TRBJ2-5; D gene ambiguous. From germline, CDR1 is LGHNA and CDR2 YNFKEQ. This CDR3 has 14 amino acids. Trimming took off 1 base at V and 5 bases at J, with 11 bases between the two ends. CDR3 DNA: TGTGCCAGCAGCCAAGTGAACGGCCCGGAGACCCAGTACTTC. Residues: CASSQVNGPETQYF.

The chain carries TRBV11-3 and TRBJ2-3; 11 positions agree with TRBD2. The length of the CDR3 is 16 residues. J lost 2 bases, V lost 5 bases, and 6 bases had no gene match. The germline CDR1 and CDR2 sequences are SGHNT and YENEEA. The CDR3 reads CASSQGTSGNTDTQYF. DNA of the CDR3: TGTGCCAGCAGCCAAGGGACTAGCGGCAACACAGATACGCAGTATTTT.

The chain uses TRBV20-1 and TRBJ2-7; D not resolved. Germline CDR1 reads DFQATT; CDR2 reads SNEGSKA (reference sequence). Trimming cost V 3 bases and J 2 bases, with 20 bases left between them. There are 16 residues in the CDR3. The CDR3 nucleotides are TGCAGTGCTAGCTTTTTCTTCGCAGGTGATACCTACGAGCAGTACTTC. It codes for CSASFFFAGDTYEQYF.